Below are 32 T cell receptor beta chains sequenced from a single sample in a study of T cell responses to AZD1222 COVID-19 vaccine. Clones were sequenced by immunoSEQ multiplex PCR, and TCRdb holds only the in-frame ones, with some missing. The table includes about 110,000 clones, less than 90% detected once. The sequencing used peripheral blood, collected on day 0 of AZD1222 vaccination. The receptors here all came from an adult in good health.

This chain uses TRBV7-2 with TRBJ2-6; TRBD1 aligns across 8 bases. Trimming at V came to 4 bases and at J to 4 bases, leaving 9 bases not matched to a gene. This CDR3 comprises 17 residues. Germline V CDR1 and CDR2: SGHTA, FQGNSA. CDR3 region: CASSSRGQGAGANVLTF. The CDR3 DNA reads as TGTGCCAGCAGCTCAAGAGGACAGGGAGCAGGGGCCAACGTCCTGACTTTC.

This clone was seen more than once but under ten times. The chain employs TRBV7-6 and TRBJ1-6, with a possible D match to TRBD1 (5 bases). The V end was cut by 1 base, the J end by 0 bases, with 10 bases between. The CDR3 contains 17 residues. Per germline, CDR1 SGHVS and CDR2 FNYEAQ. Here the CDR3 DNA reads TGTGCCAGCAGCTTAGGGGGGTTCAACTCCTATAATTCACCCCTCCACTTT. Amino acids: CASSLGGFNSYNSPLHF.

The gene calls are TRBV5-1 and TRBJ2-1, with a weak D call TRBD1 (6 bases). CDR3 length: 15 amino acids. CDR1 and CDR2 from the germline V gene are SGHRS and YFSETQ. The V gene lost 4 bases and the J gene lost 4 bases, with 15 bases spanning the gap. The CDR3 sequence: CASSVTGNLYNEQFF. The CDR3 DNA reads as TGCGCCAGCAGCGTGACAGGAAACTTGTACAATGAGCAGTTCTTC.

The V gene is TRBV7-2, the J gene TRBJ2-7; 7 bases are a match to TRBD2. J lost 6 bases, V lost 1 base, and 6 bases had no gene match. Germline CDR1 and CDR2: SGHTA and FQGNSA. This CDR3 has 14 residues. Written as DNA, the CDR3 is TGTGCCAGCAGCTTAGGCCGGACTAGTCCCGAGCAGTACTTC. Amino acids: CASSLGRTSPEQYF.

The chain recombines TRBV12-5 with TRBJ2-1; D is unresolved. V was clipped by 2 bases and J by 10 bases, with 12 bases between them. The CDR3 runs to 13 residues. Germline-derived CDR1 and CDR2 are LGHNT and FRNRAP. In DNA, the CDR3 is TGTGCTAGTGGTTTGACCACCTCCGTGGAGCAGTTCTTC. Encoded protein: CASGLTTSVEQFF.

V usage is TRBV7-2 and J usage is TRBJ2-1, with 9 nucleotides matching TRBD2. With V trimmed by 1 base and J by 5 bases, 9 bases remained unmatched. Per germline, CDR1 SGHTA and CDR2 FQGNSA. This CDR3 has 17 amino acids. The CDR3 is CASSLVRTSVGHNEQFF. CDR3 nucleotide sequence: TGTGCCAGCAGCTTAGTCAGGACTAGCGTGGGACACAATGAGCAGTTCTTC. Full variable domain (rest looked up from reference TRBV7-2 and TRBJ2-1): GAGVSQSPSNKVTEKGKDVELRCDPISGHTALYWYRQSLGQGLEFLIYFQGNSAPDKSGLPSDRFSAERTGGSVSTLTIQRTQQEDSAVYLCASSLVRTSVGHNEQFFGPGTRLTVL.

V and J are TRBV7-9 and TRBJ1-1, with D tentatively TRBD1 (5 bases). The CDR3 extends over 14 amino acids. V dropped 4 bases and J dropped 4 bases, with 13 bases sitting between them. The V gene's germline CDR1 is SEHNR and CDR2 FQNEAQ (reference sequence). CDR3 DNA sequence: TGTGCCAGCAGCTCAAAGACAGTGGGCACTGAAGCTTTCTTT. The encoded protein is CASSSKTVGTEAFF.

The V gene is TRBV29-1, the J gene TRBJ1-2, with D uncertain. This CDR3 comprises 8 residues. The V and J ends lost 6 bases and 8 bases respectively, with 4 bases between them. The germline gives CDR1 SQVTM, CDR2 ANQGSEA. The CDR3 loop reads CSVGGYTF. CDR3 DNA sequence: TGCAGCGTCGGGGGCTACACCTTC.

The chain recombines TRBV5-1 with TRBJ2-5; 7 positions match TRBD1. The CDR3 totals 14 residues. Germline CDR1 and CDR2: SGHRS and YFSETQ. Trimming removed 4 bases from V and 0 bases from J; junction bases left unmatched: 3. The CDR3 here is CASSLGQNQETQYF. CDR3 coding DNA: TGCGCCAGCAGCCTGGGACAGAACCAAGAGACCCAGTACTTC. The entire variable domain, with the rest obtained from reference TRBV5-1 and TRBJ2-5, is as follows: KAGVTQTPRYLIKTRGQQVTLSCSPISGHRSVSWYQQTPGQGLQFLFEYFSETQRNKGNFPGRFSGRQFSNSRSEMNVSTLELGDSALYLCASSLGQNQETQYFGPGTRLLVL.

J is TRBJ2-2 and V is TRBV3-1 (or the pseudogene TRBV3-2); the match to TRBD2 covers 12 bases. Per the germline V gene, CDR1 is LGHDT and CDR2 is YNNKEL (reference sequence). V shed 7 bases, J shed 4 bases, and the junction held 7 bases outside the gene matches. The CDR3 length is 16 residues. This chain's CDR3 is CASNLLAGGPTGELFF. In DNA, the CDR3 is TGTGCCAGCAATCTTCTAGCGGGGGGGCCCACCGGGGAGCTGTTTTTT.

The chain employs TRBV7-9 and TRBJ2-1; D is ambiguous. V was shortened by 2 bases and J by 4 bases, with 6 bases between the two germline ends. CDR3 size: 13 residues. Germline assignment: CDR1 SEHNR and CDR2 FQNEAQ (reference sequence). This CDR3 is CASSLIPYNEQFF. CDR3 coding DNA: TGTGCCAGCAGCTTAATACCTTACAATGAGCAGTTCTTC.

This rearrangement joins TRBV15 to TRBJ2-7, with a possible D match to TRBD2 (6 bases). V lost 0 bases and J 3 bases, leaving 9 bases between the germline ends. The CDR3 is made up of 14 amino acids. From germline, CDR1 is LNHNV and CDR2 YYDKDF (reference sequence). The CDR3: CATSREAGRYEQYF. CDR3 coding DNA: TGTGCCACCAGCAGAGAAGCGGGCCGCTACGAGCAGTACTTC.

This clone was detected only once. This chain joins TRBV9 and TRBJ1-2, with D unclear. The CDR3 is 14 residues long. V was trimmed by 0 bases and J by 5 bases, leaving 11 bases between them. Germline-derived CDR1 and CDR2 are SGDLS and YYNGEE. CDR3 nucleotide sequence: TGTGCCAGCAGCGTAGACGGCAGGCTGTATGGCTACACCTTC. Protein: CASSVDGRLYGYTF.

This sequence joins TRBV11-2 and TRBJ1-5; possibly TRBD1 for D (6 bases). CDR1 and CDR2 (germline): SGHAT, FQNNGV. The CDR3 is 14 amino acids. Trimming left V 5 bases short and J 7 bases short, with 15 bases between. As DNA, the CDR3 is TGTGCCAGCAGCCCGAGCACAGGGTTACAGCCCCAGCATTTT. It translates to CASSPSTGLQPQHF.

This chain uses TRBV5-1 with TRBJ2-7; D possibly corresponds to TRBD2 (6 bases). Trimming took 4 bases from V and 6 from J, leaving 11 bases between them. The germline V gene encodes CDR1 SGHRS and CDR2 YFSETQ. The CDR3 length is 12 residues. CDR3 sequence reads: CASSDTSIEQYF. DNA for the CDR3: TGCGCCAGCAGCGATACTAGCATCGAGCAGTACTTC.

The V call is TRBV5-8, the J call TRBJ1-6, with D tentatively TRBD1 (6 bases). Between the trimmed V and J ends, which lost 7 bases and 5 bases, there was a span of 16 bases. The CDR3 is 15 residues long. Germline loops: CDR1 SGHTS, CDR2 YDEGEE. In nucleotides, the CDR3 is TGTGCCAGCCCACGGGGCAGGACAGATAATTCACCCCTCCACTTT. Translating it yields CASPRGRTDNSPLHF.

The chain employs TRBV5-1 and TRBJ2-2; possible D gene TRBD1, 6 bases. The ends were cut back, 4 bases at V and 3 bases at J, with 16 bases in the middle. CDR3 length: 16 amino acids. CDR1 and CDR2 from the germline V gene are SGHRS and YFSETQ. CDR3 nucleotides: TGCGCCAGCAGCGCCCTGGGTCAGGGGTACACCGGGGAGCTGTTTTTT. It specifies CASSALGQGYTGELFF.

The chain joins TRBV6-5 to TRBJ1-5; 10 nucleotides match TRBD1. The CDR3 consists of 15 residues. The J segment lost 7 bases and the V segment lost 5 bases, leaving 8 bases of the junction unmatched. Germline V gives CDR1 MNHEY, CDR2 SVGAGI. CDR3 nucleotide sequence: TGTGCCAGCAGTACGGGACAGGGGTATCGACAGCCCCAGCATTTT. Its protein is CASSTGQGYRQPQHF.

This sequence joins TRBV5-8 and TRBJ1-1; perhaps TRBD1 as D (5 bases). The germline V gene encodes CDR1 SGHTS and CDR2 YDEGEE. There are 13 residues in the CDR3. V was shortened by 0 bases and J by 4 bases, with 7 bases between the two germline ends. For the CDR3, the DNA is TGTGCCAGCAGCTTGGAGAGGGGCACTGAAGCTTTCTTT. This translates into CASSLERGTEAFF.

This sequence joins TRBV1 and TRBJ2-7; the table's D call of TRBD1 was not tested on the DNA. TRBV1 is shown as a pseudogene. The CDR3 covers 17 residues. CDR3 loop: CTSSLPGQPLRTYEQYF. CDR3 sequence (DNA): TGCACCAGCAGCCTTCCGGGACAACCCCTCAGGACCTACGAGCAGTACTTC.

The chain has TRBV12-3 or TRBV12-4 and TRBJ1-2; no clear D gene. The CDR3 consists of 11 residues. V shed 6 bases and J shed 8 bases, with 10 bases lying between them. The CDR3 protein is CASRVHGGYTF. The CDR3 nucleotides are TGTGCCAGCAGAGTACACGGGGGCTACACCTTC.

The genes are TRBV28 and TRBJ1-5, with D possibly being TRBD1 (5 bases). The CDR3 sequence is 14 residues long. Germline CDR1 reads MDHEN; CDR2 reads SYDVKM. Trimming removed 10 bases from V and 0 bases from J, with 13 bases in between. The CDR3 coding sequence is TGTGCCACGTTAGTGGACACTAGCAATCAGCCCCAGCATTTT. It codes for CATLVDTSNQPQHF.

CDR3 amino acids: CSARRQYGYTF. DNA for the CDR3: TGCAGTGCTAGGCGGCAGTATGGCTACACCTTC. This sequence joins TRBV20-1 and TRBJ1-2; D is undetermined. Between the trimmed V and J ends, which lost 3 bases and 5 bases, there was a span of 7 bases. CDR3 size: 11 residues. Germline assignment: CDR1 DFQATT and CDR2 SNEGSKA (reference sequence).

V is TRBV6-5 and J is TRBJ2-7; D perhaps matches TRBD1 (5 bases). Germline loops: CDR1 MNHEY, CDR2 SVGAGI. This CDR3 is built from 13 residues. Trimming took off 7 bases at V and 0 bases at J, with 10 bases between the two ends. The CDR3 nucleotides read TGTGCCAGCACAAAAACAGGCTCCTACGAGCAGTACTTC. It translates to CASTKTGSYEQYF.

This rearrangement joins TRBV19 to TRBJ1-6; D gene ambiguous. The CDR3 has 14 amino acids. Germline loops: CDR1 LNHDA, CDR2 SQIVND (reference sequence). The ends were cut back, 6 bases at V and 0 bases at J, with 6 bases in the middle. The chain's CDR3 is CASRPSSYNSPLHF. Written as DNA, the CDR3 is TGTGCCAGTAGACCGAGCTCCTATAATTCACCCCTCCACTTT.

The chain joins TRBV9 to TRBJ1-1, with D hard to call. CDR1 and CDR2 (germline): SGDLS, YYNGEE. V was shortened by 0 bases and J by 2 bases, with 8 bases between the two germline ends. The CDR3 extends over 14 amino acids. In DNA, the CDR3 is TGTGCCAGCAGCGTAGAAGCGGAAAACACTGAAGCTTTCTTT. Translating it yields CASSVEAENTEAFF.

The chain has TRBV12-3 or TRBV12-4 and TRBJ2-1; D call uncertain. V dropped 8 bases and J dropped 0 bases, with 8 bases sitting between them. The CDR3 is 13 residues long. CDR3 nucleotides: TGTGCCAGCGGTCACAGCTCCTACAATGAGCAGTTCTTC. Its protein is CASGHSSYNEQFF.

This clone was observed a few times. The CDR3 bases are TGTGCCAGCAGGGAAGGGCGGGCACTTAGCAATCAGCCCCAGCATTTT. Translated, it gives CASREGRALSNQPQHF. The chain links TRBV27 to TRBJ1-5; D unclear. Trimming took off 6 bases at V and 0 bases at J, with 15 bases between the two ends. The germline CDR1 and CDR2 sequences are MNHEY and SMNVEV (reference sequence). The CDR3 contains 16 residues.

The count of this clone is one. The chain uses TRBV6-5 and TRBJ1-5; 11 bases line up with TRBD1. With V trimmed by 5 bases and J by 6 bases, 3 bases remained unmatched. The CDR3 has 14 amino acids. Germline V gives CDR1 MNHEY, CDR2 SVGAGI. CDR3: CASSRGTGGQPQHF. As DNA, the CDR3 is TGTGCCAGCAGTCGCGGGACAGGGGGTCAGCCCCAGCATTTT.

The rearrangement joins TRBV6-5 to TRBJ1-1, with a possible D match to TRBD1 (6 bases). V lost 6 bases and J lost 3, with 11 bases in between. Germline V CDR1 and CDR2: MNHEY, SVGAGI. The CDR3 loop spans 13 amino acids. The chain's CDR3 is CASSGDIYTEAFF. DNA of the CDR3: TGTGCCAGCAGCGGGGACATATACACTGAAGCTTTCTTT.

This clone was counted a single time. The chain recombines TRBV29-1 with TRBJ2-5, with D possibly being TRBD1 or TRBD2 (5 bases each). The CDR3 sequence is 12 residues long. Deletions cut 3 bases from V and 5 bases from J, with 10 bases between. Germline V gives CDR1 SQVTM, CDR2 ANQGSEA. CDR3 amino acids: CSVEGVGETQYF. CDR3 in DNA: TGCAGCGTTGAGGGGGTCGGGGAGACCCAGTACTTC.

The J gene is TRBJ2-1, the V gene TRBV10-3; 9 bases are a match to TRBD1. J was trimmed by 3 bases and V by 4 bases; bases with no gene match: 4. The germline gives CDR1 ENHRY, CDR2 SYGVKD. CDR3 length equals 15 residues. DNA of the CDR3: TGTGCCATCAGTGCAACAGGGGGCGACTACAATGAGCAGTTCTTC. Encoded protein: CAISATGGDYNEQFF.